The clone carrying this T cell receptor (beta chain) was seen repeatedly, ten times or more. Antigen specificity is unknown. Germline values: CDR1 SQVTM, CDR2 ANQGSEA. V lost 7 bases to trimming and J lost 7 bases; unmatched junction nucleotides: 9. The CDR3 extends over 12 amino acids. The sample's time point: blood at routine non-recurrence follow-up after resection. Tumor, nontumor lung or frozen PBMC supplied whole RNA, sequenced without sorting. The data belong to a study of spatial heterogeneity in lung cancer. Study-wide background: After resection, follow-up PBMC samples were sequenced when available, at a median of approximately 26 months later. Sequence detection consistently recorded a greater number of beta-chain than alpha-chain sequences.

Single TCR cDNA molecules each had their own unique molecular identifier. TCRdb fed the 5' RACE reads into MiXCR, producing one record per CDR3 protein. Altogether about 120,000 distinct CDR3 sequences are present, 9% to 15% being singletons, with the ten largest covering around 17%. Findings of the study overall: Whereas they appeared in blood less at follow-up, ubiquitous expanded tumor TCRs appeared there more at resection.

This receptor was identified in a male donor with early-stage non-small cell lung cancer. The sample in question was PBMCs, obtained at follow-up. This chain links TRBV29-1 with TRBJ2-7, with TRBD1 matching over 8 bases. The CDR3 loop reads CSAGTGQWEQYF. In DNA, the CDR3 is TGCAGCGCCGGGACAGGCCAGTGGGAGCAGTACTTC.